These 16 T cell receptor beta chains share one sample of origin, sequenced in a study of control samples from healthy donors and cancer patients. TCRdb keeps only in-frame clones here, not all; method: immunoSEQ multiplex PCR. The top ten hold over 4.5% of the sample, which has approximately 69,000 clones, approximately 90% seen once. The sample taken for sequencing was PBMCs. These receptors originate from a man between 60 and 75 years old with colorectal cancer.

The chain recombines TRBV7-2 with TRBJ1-2, with D perhaps matching TRBD1 (5 bases). CDR1 and CDR2 from the germline V gene are SGHTA and FQGNSA. The CDR3 length is 13 residues. V was pared by 0 bases and J by 7 bases, with 9 bases between. Here the CDR3 reads CASSLAERGGYTF. The CDR3, as DNA: TGTGCCAGCAGCTTAGCCGAGAGGGGTGGCTACACCTTC.

The V call is TRBV7-7, the J call TRBJ2-7, with D maybe TRBD1 (7 bases). The CDR3 sequence is 14 residues long. Germline CDR1 is SSHAT and CDR2 is FNYEAQ (reference sequence). V lost 5 bases, J lost 7 bases, and 18 bases lay in between. CDR3 protein: CASSPSSRGTEQYF. DNA of the CDR3: TGTGCCAGCAGCCCCTCCAGCAGGGGGACTGAGCAGTACTTC. Drawing the rest from reference TRBV7-7 and TRBJ2-7, the complete variable domain is GAGVSQSPRYKVTKRGQDVTLRCDPISSHATLYWYQQALGQGPEFLTYFNYEAQPDKSGLPSDRFSAERPEGSISTLTIQRTEQRDSAMYRCASSPSSRGTEQYFGPGTRLTVT.

The chain employs TRBV18 and TRBJ1-5; a weak D match, TRBD1 (6 bases). The length of the CDR3 is 15 residues. Trimming took off 3 bases at V and 6 bases at J, with 15 bases between the two ends. Germline V gene sequence: CDR1 KGHSH, CDR2 LQKENI. The CDR3 is CASSPSTGGPQPQHF. The CDR3 DNA is TGTGCCAGCTCACCGTCGACAGGAGGGCCTCAGCCCCAGCATTTT.

The chain uses TRBV9 and TRBJ2-5; TRBD1 agrees at 7 bases. CDR3 size: 15 residues. From germline, CDR1 is SGDLS and CDR2 YYNGEE. With 3 bases clipped from V and 5 bases from J, the junction kept 10 bases outside the gene matches. The CDR3 here is CASSATGVLGETQYF. The CDR3 DNA sequence: TGTGCCAGCAGCGCAACAGGGGTCCTTGGGGAGACCCAGTACTTC.

The V call is TRBV3-1 (or the pseudogene TRBV3-2), the J call TRBJ2-2; D is uncertain. There are 17 residues in the CDR3. V lost 0 bases to trimming and J lost 6 bases, with 17 bases between them. CDR1 LGHDT and CDR2 YNNKEL come from the germline V gene (reference sequence). Here the CDR3 reads CASSQDKGFGRPGELFF. DNA for the CDR3: TGTGCCAGCAGCCAAGATAAAGGCTTCGGGCGGCCCGGGGAGCTGTTTTTT.

This chain connects TRBV9 to TRBJ2-2; possible D gene TRBD1, 5 bases. Germline lookup yields CDR1 SGDLS and CDR2 YYNGEE. V was pared by 0 bases and J by 3 bases, with 9 bases between. The CDR3 extends over 15 amino acids. The CDR3: CASSVDQGDTGELFF. DNA of the CDR3: TGTGCCAGCAGCGTAGATCAGGGTGACACCGGGGAGCTGTTTTTT.

J is TRBJ1-2 and V is TRBV27, with a possible D match to TRBD1 (5 bases). The CDR3 runs 13 residues. Trimming took off 3 bases at V and 7 bases at J, with 12 bases between the two ends. Germline V gives CDR1 MNHEY, CDR2 SMNVEV (reference sequence). The CDR3 spells CASSFGTTTGYTF. CDR3 nucleotides: TGTGCCAGCAGTTTTGGGACGACCACTGGCTACACCTTC.

The chain recombines TRBV9 with TRBJ2-1; 11 bases are a match to TRBD2. V lost 4 bases, J lost 4 bases, and 4 bases stayed unmatched. Per germline, CDR1 SGDLS and CDR2 YYNGEE. This CDR3 contains 15 residues. This CDR3 is CASSHSGGVYNEQFF. The CDR3 DNA sequence: TGTGCCAGCAGCCATAGCGGGGGGGTGTACAATGAGCAGTTCTTC.

The chain recombines TRBV5-1 with TRBJ1-1; a weak D match, TRBD1 (5 bases). CDR3 length: 16 residues. V was cut by 4 bases and J by 5 bases, with 21 bases left in between. Germline CDR1 and CDR2: SGHRS and YFSETQ. CDR3 DNA sequence: TGCGCCAGCAGCAACGGGACTCCCCTGAGGAGGACTGAAGCTTTCTTT. Amino acid sequence: CASSNGTPLRRTEAFF.

The chain combines TRBV23-1 with TRBJ1-2; no clear D. TRBV23-1 is an ORF for which the function is uncertain. The length of the CDR3 is 11 residues. Between the trimmed V and J ends, which lost 8 bases and 5 bases, there was a span of 9 bases. This CDR3 reads CASGRFYGYTF. For the CDR3, the DNA is TGCGCCAGCGGAAGGTTTTATGGCTACACCTTC.

The count of this clone is one. The chain recombines TRBV10-3 with TRBJ2-5; 7 bases map to TRBD1. Germline loops: CDR1 ENHRY, CDR2 SYGVKD. This CDR3 spans 12 amino acids. Here the CDR3 DNA reads TGTTCTTCAGGGGGATCCCAAGAGACCCAGTACTTC. It translates to CSSGGSQETQYF.

The chain has TRBV5-1 and TRBJ2-5, with D maybe TRBD1 (5 bases). CDR1 SGHRS and CDR2 YFSETQ come from the germline V gene. This CDR3 has 13 residues. Trimming pared 3 bases from V and 5 bases from J, leaving 11 bases between. CDR3 sequence: CASSWGFLETQYF. CDR3 DNA: TGCGCCAGCAGCTGGGGCTTTTTGGAGACCCAGTACTTC.

The genes are TRBV29-1 and TRBJ1-5; D is possibly TRBD1 (6 bases). Trimming removed 4 bases from V and 6 bases from J, with 16 bases in between. There are 14 residues in the CDR3. The germline V gene has CDR1 SQVTM and CDR2 ANQGSEA. Here the CDR3 DNA reads TGCAGCGTTGGACCAGACAGGTCTTGTCAGCCCCAGCATTTT. This translates into CSVGPDRSCQPQHF. Based on the CDR3 plus reference TRBV29-1 and TRBJ1-5, the full variable domain is SAVISQKPSRDICQRGTSLTIQCQVDSQVTMMFWYRQQPGQSLTLIATANQGSEATYESGFVIDKFPISRPNLTFSTLTVSNMSPEDSSIYLCSVGPDRSCQPQHFGDGTRLSIL.

The V gene is TRBV4-3, the J gene TRBJ2-1; TRBD1 aligns across 9 bases. CDR3 length: 14 amino acids. After removal of 4 bases from V and 7 bases from J, the junction contained 5 bases not matched to a gene. Germline V gene data show CDR1 as LGHNA and CDR2 as YSLEER. The CDR3 DNA sequence: TGCGCCAGCAGCCGAGACAGGGGGTGGAATGAGCAGTTCTTC. Translated, it gives CASSRDRGWNEQFF.

V usage is TRBV6-6 and J usage is TRBJ2-3, with D possibly TRBD2 on 6 matching bases. This CDR3 spans 13 amino acids. V was pared by 7 bases and J by 7 bases, with 15 bases between. Germline V lookup: CDR1 MNHNY, CDR2 SVGAGI (reference sequence). CDR3 sequence: CASTLAVRNTQYF. CDR3 DNA sequence: TGTGCCAGCACTTTAGCGGTTCGGAATACGCAGTATTTT.

The chain joins TRBV6-5 to TRBJ2-7, with D perhaps assigned TRBD1 or TRBD2 (6 bases each). The CDR3 length is 14 residues. The germline CDR1 and CDR2 sequences are MNHEY and SVGAGI. Trimming took off 6 bases at V and 7 bases at J, with 19 bases between the two ends. The CDR3 sequence is CASRGGAGAGEQYF. DNA for the CDR3: TGTGCCAGCAGGGGGGGCGCGGGTGCGGGGGAGCAGTACTTC.